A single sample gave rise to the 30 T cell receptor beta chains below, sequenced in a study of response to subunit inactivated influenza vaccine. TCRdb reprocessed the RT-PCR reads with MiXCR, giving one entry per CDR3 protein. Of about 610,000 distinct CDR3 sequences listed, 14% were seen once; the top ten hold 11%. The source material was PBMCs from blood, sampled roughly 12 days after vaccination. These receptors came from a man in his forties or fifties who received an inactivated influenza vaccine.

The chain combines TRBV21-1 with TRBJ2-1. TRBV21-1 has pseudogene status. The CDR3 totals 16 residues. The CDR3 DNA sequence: TGTGCCAGCAGCAAACGCGGCACAACGTCTGACAATGAGCAGTTCTTC. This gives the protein CASSKRGTTSDNEQFF.

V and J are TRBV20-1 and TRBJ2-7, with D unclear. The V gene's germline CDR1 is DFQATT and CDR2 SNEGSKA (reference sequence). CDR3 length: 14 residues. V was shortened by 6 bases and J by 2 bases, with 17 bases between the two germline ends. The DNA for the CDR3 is TGCAGTGCGCGTAAGGGCAGGAGCGCCTACGAGCAGTACTTC. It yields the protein CSARKGRSAYEQYF.

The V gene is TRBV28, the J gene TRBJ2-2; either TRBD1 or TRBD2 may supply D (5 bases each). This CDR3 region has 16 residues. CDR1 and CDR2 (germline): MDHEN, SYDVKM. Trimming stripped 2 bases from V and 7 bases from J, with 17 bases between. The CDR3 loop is CASSLGTSKHLGELFF. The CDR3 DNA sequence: TGTGCCAGCAGTTTAGGGACCTCCAAACACCTCGGGGAGCTGTTTTTT. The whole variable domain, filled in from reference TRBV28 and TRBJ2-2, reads DVKVTQSSRYLVKRTGEKVFLECVQDMDHENMFWYRQDPGLGLRLIYFSYDVKMKEKGDIPEGYSVSREKKERFSLILESASTNQTSMYLCASSLGTSKHLGELFFGEGSRLTVL.

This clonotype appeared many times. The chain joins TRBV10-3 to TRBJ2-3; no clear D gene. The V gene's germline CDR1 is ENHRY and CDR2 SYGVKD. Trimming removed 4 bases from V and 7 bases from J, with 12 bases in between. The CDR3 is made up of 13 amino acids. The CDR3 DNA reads TGTGCCATCAGTGGGACGGATGGGAATACGCAGTATTTT. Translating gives CAISGTDGNTQYF.

The chain's CDR3 is CASSFPPSLIAFF. The CDR3 nucleotides are TGTGCCAGCAGTTTTCCCCCCAGTTTGATTGCTTTCTTT. The chain couples TRBV12-3 or TRBV12-4 to TRBJ1-1; D call uncertain. V lost 3 bases to trimming and J lost 11 bases, with 16 bases between them. This CDR3 comprises 13 residues.

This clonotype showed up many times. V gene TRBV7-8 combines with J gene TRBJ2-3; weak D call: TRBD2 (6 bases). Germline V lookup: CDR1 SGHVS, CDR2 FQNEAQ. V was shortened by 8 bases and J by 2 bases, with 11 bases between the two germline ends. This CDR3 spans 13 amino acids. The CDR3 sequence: CASGGTVTDTQYF. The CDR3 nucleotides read TGTGCCAGCGGGGGGACTGTCACAGATACGCAGTATTTT.

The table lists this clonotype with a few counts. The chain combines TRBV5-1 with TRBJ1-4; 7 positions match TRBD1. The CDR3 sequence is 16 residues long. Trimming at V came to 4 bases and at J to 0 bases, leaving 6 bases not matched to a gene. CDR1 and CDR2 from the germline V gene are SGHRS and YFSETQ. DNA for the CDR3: TGCGCCAGCAGCCCCGGGACAGTCTCAACTAATGAAAAACTGTTTTTT. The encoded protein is CASSPGTVSTNEKLFF.

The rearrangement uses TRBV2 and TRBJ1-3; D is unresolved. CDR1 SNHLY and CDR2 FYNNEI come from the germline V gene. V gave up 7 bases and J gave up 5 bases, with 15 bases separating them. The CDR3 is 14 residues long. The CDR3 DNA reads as TGTGCCAGCATTCAGGCCAGTAACCGAAACACCATATATTTT. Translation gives CASIQASNRNTIYF.

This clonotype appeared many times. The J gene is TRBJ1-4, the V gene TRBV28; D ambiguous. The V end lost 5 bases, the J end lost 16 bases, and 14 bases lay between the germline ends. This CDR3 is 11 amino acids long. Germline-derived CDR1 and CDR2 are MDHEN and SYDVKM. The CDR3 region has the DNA TGTGCCAGCAGTGGCCCCGGGCTAACGTTTTTT. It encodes CASSGPGLTFF.

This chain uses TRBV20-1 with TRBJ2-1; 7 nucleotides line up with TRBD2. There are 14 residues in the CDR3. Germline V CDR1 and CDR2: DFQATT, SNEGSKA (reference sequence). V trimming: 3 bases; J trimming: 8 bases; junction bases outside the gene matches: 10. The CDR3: CSASGGGSSYEQFF. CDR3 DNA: TGCAGTGCTAGTGGCGGGGGTAGTAGTTATGAGCAGTTCTTC.

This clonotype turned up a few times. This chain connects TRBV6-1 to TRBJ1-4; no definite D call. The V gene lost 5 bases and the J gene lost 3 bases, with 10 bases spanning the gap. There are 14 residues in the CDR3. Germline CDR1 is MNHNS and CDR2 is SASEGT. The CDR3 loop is CASSPGSANEKLFF. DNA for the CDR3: TGTGCCAGCAGTCCTGGGTCCGCTAATGAAAAACTGTTTTTT.

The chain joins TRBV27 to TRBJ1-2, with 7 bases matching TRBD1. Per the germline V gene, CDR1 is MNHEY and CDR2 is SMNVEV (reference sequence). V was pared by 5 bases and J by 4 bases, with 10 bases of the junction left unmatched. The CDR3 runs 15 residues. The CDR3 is CASSPTGVSSYGYTF. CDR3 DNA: TGTGCCAGCAGTCCAACAGGGGTCTCCTCCTATGGCTACACCTTC.

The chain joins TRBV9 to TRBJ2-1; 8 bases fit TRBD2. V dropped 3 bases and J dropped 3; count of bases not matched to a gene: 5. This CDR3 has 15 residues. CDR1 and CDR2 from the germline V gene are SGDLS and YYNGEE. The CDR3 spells CASSASGLDYNEQFF. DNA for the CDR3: TGTGCCAGCAGCGCCTCGGGACTAGACTACAATGAGCAGTTCTTC. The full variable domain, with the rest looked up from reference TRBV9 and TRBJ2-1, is DSGVTQTPKHLITATGQRVTLRCSPRSGDLSVYWYQQSLDQGLQFLIQYYNGEERAKGNILERFSAQQFPDLHSELNLSSLELGDSALYFCASSASGLDYNEQFFGPGTRLTVL.

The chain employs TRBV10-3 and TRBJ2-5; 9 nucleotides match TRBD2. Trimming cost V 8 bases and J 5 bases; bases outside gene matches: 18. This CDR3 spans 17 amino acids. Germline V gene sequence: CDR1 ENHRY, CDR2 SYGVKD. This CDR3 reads CAISGARIAGVRETQYF. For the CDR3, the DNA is TGTGCCATCTCCGGGGCTCGGATAGCGGGAGTTCGGGAGACCCAGTACTTC.

The CDR3 sequence: CSARPRGRVHTEAFF. DNA for the CDR3: TGCAGTGCTAGGCCCAGAGGGAGGGTCCACACTGAAGCTTTCTTT. This chain connects TRBV20-1 to TRBJ1-1; D remains ambiguous. The CDR3 runs to 15 residues. Germline CDR1 reads DFQATT; CDR2 reads SNEGSKA (reference sequence). The V gene lost 3 bases and the J gene lost 3 bases, with 17 bases spanning the gap.

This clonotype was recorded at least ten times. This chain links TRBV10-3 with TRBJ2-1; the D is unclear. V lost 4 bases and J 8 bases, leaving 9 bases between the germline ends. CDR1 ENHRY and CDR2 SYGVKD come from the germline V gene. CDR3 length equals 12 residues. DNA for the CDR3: TGTGCCATCAGTGTTAACCGGGATGAGCAGTTCTTC. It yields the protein CAISVNRDEQFF.

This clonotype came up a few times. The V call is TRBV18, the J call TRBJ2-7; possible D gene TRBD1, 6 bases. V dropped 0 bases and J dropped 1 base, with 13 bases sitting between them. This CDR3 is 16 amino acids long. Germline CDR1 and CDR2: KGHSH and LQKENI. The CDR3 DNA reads TGTGCCAGCTCACCACCGGGGCAGGGGAGTTCCTACGAGCAGTACTTC. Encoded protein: CASSPPGQGSSYEQYF.

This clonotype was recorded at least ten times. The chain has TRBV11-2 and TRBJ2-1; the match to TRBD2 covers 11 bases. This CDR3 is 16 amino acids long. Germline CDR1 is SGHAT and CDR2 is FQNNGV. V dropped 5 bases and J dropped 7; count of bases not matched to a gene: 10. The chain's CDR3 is CASSPPLAGGRNEQFF. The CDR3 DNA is TGTGCCAGCAGCCCCCCCCTAGCGGGGGGAAGAAATGAGCAGTTCTTC.

This CDR3 reads CASSESLAGVIVADTQYF. The CDR3 DNA reads as TGTGCCAGCAGTGAATCCCTAGCGGGAGTTATCGTGGCAGATACGCAGTATTTT. This chain links TRBV25-1 with TRBJ2-3, with 10 bases fitting TRBD2. The CDR3 sequence is 18 residues long. Per germline, CDR1 MGHDK and CDR2 SYGVNS. Unmatched junction bases numbered 11, after V lost 1 base and J lost 4 bases.

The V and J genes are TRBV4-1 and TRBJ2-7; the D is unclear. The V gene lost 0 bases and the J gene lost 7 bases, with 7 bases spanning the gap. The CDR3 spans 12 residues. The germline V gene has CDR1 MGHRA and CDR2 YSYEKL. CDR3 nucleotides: TGCGCCAGCAGCCAAGATCCTAGGGAGCAGTACTTC. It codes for CASSQDPREQYF.

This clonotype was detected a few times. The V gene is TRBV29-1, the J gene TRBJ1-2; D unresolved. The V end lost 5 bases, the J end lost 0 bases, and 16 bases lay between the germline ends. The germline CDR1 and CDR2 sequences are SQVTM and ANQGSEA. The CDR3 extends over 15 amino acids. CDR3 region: CSVSNAVLANYGYTF. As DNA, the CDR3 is TGCAGCGTTTCGAACGCAGTACTGGCTAACTATGGCTACACCTTC. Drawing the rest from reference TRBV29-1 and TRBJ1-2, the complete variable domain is SAVISQKPSRDICQRGTSLTIQCQVDSQVTMMFWYRQQPGQSLTLIATANQGSEATYESGFVIDKFPISRPNLTFSTLTVSNMSPEDSSIYLCSVSNAVLANYGYTFGSGTRLTVV.

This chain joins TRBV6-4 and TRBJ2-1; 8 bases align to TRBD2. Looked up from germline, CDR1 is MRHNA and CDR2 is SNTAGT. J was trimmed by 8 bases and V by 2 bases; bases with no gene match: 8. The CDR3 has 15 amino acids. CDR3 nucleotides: TGTGCCAGCAGTGACGTTGGGACTAGTATATATGAGCAGTTCTTC. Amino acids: CASSDVGTSIYEQFF.

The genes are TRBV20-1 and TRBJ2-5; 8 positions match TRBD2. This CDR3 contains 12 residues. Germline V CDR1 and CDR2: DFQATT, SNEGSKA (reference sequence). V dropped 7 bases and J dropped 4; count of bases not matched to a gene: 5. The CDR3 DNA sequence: TGCAGTGTCCCGCGGGGGGTAGAGACCCAGTACTTC. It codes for CSVPRGVETQYF.

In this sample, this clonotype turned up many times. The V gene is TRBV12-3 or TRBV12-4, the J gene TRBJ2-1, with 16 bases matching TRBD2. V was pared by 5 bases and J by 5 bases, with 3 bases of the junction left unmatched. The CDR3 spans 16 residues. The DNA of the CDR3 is TGTGCCAGCAGTGGGGGACTAGCGGGAGGGGACAATGAGCAGTTCTTC. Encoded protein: CASSGGLAGGDNEQFF.

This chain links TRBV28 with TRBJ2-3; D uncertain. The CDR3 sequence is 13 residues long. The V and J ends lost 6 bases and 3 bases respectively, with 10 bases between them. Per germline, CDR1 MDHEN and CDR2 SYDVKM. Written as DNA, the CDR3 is TGTGCCAGCAGACCGACGGGTACAGATACGCAGTATTTT. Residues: CASRPTGTDTQYF. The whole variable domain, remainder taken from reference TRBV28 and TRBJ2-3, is DVKVTQSSRYLVKRTGEKVFLECVQDMDHENMFWYRQDPGLGLRLIYFSYDVKMKEKGDIPEGYSVSREKKERFSLILESASTNQTSMYLCASRPTGTDTQYFGPGTRLTVL.

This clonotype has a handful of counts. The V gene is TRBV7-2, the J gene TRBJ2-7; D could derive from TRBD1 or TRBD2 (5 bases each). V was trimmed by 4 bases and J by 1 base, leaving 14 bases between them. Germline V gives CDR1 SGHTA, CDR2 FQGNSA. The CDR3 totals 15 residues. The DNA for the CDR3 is TGTGCCAGCAGCTGGGCCGGGACGGGGTCCTACGAGCAGTACTTC. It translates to CASSWAGTGSYEQYF.

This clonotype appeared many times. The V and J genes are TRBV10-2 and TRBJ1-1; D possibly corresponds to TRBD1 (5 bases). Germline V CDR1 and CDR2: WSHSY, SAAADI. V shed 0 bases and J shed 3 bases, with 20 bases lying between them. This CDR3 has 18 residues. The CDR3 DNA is TGCGCCAGCAGTGAGTCGACAGTCGGAGGGGTCTCGGACACTGAAGCTTTCTTT. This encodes CASSESTVGGVSDTEAFF.

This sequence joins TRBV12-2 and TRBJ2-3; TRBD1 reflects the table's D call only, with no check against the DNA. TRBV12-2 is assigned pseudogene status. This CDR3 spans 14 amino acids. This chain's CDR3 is CASRSRQSRDTQYF. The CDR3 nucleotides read TGTGCAAGTCGCTCCAGACAGAGTAGGGATACGCAGTATTTT.

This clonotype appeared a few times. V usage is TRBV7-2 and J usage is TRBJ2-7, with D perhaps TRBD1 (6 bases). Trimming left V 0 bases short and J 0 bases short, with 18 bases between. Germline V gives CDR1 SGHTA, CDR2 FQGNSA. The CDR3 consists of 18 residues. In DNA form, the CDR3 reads TGTGCCAGCAGCTTAGCGATGGGGTGGCAGGGGCGCTCCTACGAGCAGTACTTC. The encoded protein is CASSLAMGWQGRSYEQYF.

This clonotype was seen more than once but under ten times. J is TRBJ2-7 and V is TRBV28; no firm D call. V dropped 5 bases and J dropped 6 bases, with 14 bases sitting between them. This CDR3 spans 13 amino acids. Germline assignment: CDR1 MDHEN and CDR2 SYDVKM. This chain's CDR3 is CASSTTPIGEQYF. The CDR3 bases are TGTGCCAGCAGTACTACTCCTATCGGCGAGCAGTACTTC. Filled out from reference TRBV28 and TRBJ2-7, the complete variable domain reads DVKVTQSSRYLVKRTGEKVFLECVQDMDHENMFWYRQDPGLGLRLIYFSYDVKMKEKGDIPEGYSVSREKKERFSLILESASTNQTSMYLCASSTTPIGEQYFGPGTRLTVT.